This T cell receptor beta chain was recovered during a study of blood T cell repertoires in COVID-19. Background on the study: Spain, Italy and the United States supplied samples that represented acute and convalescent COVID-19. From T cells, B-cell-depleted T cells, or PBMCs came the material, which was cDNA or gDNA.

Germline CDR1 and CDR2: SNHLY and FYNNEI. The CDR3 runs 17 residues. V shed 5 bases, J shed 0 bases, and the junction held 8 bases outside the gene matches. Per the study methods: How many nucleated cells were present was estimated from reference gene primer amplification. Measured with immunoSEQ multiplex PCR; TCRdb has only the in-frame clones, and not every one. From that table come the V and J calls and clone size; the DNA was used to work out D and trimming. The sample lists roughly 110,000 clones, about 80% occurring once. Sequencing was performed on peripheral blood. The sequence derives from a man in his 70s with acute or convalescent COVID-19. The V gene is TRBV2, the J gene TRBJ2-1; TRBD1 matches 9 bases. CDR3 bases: TGTGCCAGCAGTACCCCGGGACAGGGTAGCTCCTACAATGAGCAGTTCTTC. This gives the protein CASSTPGQGSSYNEQFF.